Listed below are T cell receptor beta chains from one sample, sequenced in a study of cytomegalovirus exposure and HLA in healthy donors. The method was immunoSEQ multiplex PCR; TCRdb's version includes in-frame clones alone and lacks a portion of them. Of 150,000 to 200,000 clones listed, about 80% are singletons. Sequences were obtained from PBMCs. These receptors all stem from a girl aged 5-17 years in good health and CMV-seropositive. Each CDR3 is given with its conserved first and last residue. A D gene is named only where the DNA matches it firmly. Expanded clones are given a class, and other clones once, few, many or no size at all.

J,V,size,D,CDR3,DNA
TRBJ1-3,TRBV5-1,once,TRBD1,CASSPRTGVRGGSTIYF,TGCGCCAGCAGCCCTAGGACAGGGGTTCGTGGAGGAAGCACCATATATTTT
TRBJ2-7,TRBV5-4,-,TRBD2,CASSLDGGGRVGGEQYF,TGTGCCAGCAGCCTCGACGGGGGGGGCAGGGTCGGCGGCGAGCAGTACTTC
TRBJ2-7,TRBV27,-,TRBD1,CASSLSPGTATYEQYF,TGTGCCAGCAGTTTATCACCCGGGACAGCAACCTACGAGCAGTACTTC
TRBJ2-7,TRBV7-9,-,-,CASRGILGVSYEQYF,TGTGCCAGCAGAGGGATACTAGGCGTCTCCTACGAGCAGTACTTC
TRBJ2-3,TRBV9,-,TRBD2,CASSLSGRAGQDTQYF,TGTGCCAGCAGTCTTAGCGGGAGGGCCGGACAAGATACGCAGTATTTT
TRBJ2-1,TRBV29-1,-,-,CSVPDSEQFF,TGCAGCGTACCCGACAGCGAGCAGTTCTTC
TRBJ2-3,TRBV2,-,-,CANKRGAGEDTQYF,TGTGCCAACAAACGGGGGGCCGGAGAAGATACGCAGTATTTT
TRBJ2-1,TRBV6-5,few,TRBD2,CASSYISGRALIVIF,TGTGCCAGCAGTTATATCAGCGGGAGGGCCCTTATAGTGATCTTC
TRBJ1-1,TRBV9,-,-,CASSVGFLGGAGEAFF,TGTGCCAGCAGCGTAGGGTTTTTGGGGGGGGCAGGTGAAGCTTTCTTT
TRBJ1-1,TRBV29-1,-,-,CSVGSQGWTNEAFF,TGCAGCGTCGGAAGTCAGGGTTGGACCAATGAAGCTTTCTTT
TRBJ1-1,TRBV6-5,-,-,CASMAGDTEAFF,TGTGCCAGCATGGCAGGGGACACTGAAGCTTTCTTT
TRBJ2-3,TRBV28,-,TRBD1,CASYKSSGTGAADTQYF,TGTGCCAGCTATAAGAGCTCAGGGACAGGGGCGGCAGATACGCAGTATTTT
TRBJ1-2,TRBV30,-,-,CAWSIGQGYGYTF,TGTGCCTGGAGTATCGGGCAGGGCTATGGCTACACCTTC
TRBJ2-7,TRBV11-2,-,-,CASSPGRLGRSDEQYF,TGTGCCAGCAGCCCTGGCCGGCTGGGCCGTAGTGACGAGCAGTACTTC
TRBJ1-5,TRBV18,-,-,CASSPSAGSGNQPQHF,TGTGCCAGCTCACCATCGGCAGGGTCGGGCAATCAGCCCCAGCATTTT
TRBJ1-5,TRBV28,once,-,CASRPLGGRRTGLGQPQHF,TGTGCCAGCAGACCTCTCGGGGGACGGAGAACAGGATTGGGACAGCCCCAGCATTTT
TRBJ2-3,TRBV5-1,-,-,CASSGGGRPTDTQYF,TGCGCCAGCAGCGGGGGCGGGAGACCCACAGATACGCAGTATTTT
TRBJ1-2,TRBV5-4,few,-,CASSLGQGPLYGYTF,TGTGCCAGCAGCTTGGGGCAGGGGCCTCTCTATGGCTACACCTTC
TRBJ1-1,TRBV10-3,-,-,CAISESTAGNTEAFF,TGTGCCATCAGTGAGTCAACCGCGGGTAACACTGAAGCTTTCTTT
TRBJ2-2,TRBV7-3,-,TRBD1,CASSLGSGGNTGELFF,TGTGCCAGCAGCTTAGGGTCAGGGGGGAACACCGGGGAGCTGTTTTTT
TRBJ2-1,TRBV28,once,TRBD2,CASSTGLAGGQFF,TGTGCCAGCAGTACGGGACTAGCGGGGGGGCAGTTCTTC
TRBJ2-7,TRBV6-6,-,TRBD2,CASSYSGGGFLEQYF,TGTGCCAGCAGTTACTCCGGGGGGGGGTTTTTAGAGCAGTACTTC
TRBJ2-1,TRBV10-3,-,-,CAIGSKYNEQFF,TGTGCCATCGGCAGTAAGTACAATGAGCAGTTCTTC
TRBJ2-7,TRBV5-4,-,-,CASSSTSGSPYEQYF,TGTGCCAGCAGCTCGACGAGCGGGTCACCCTACGAGCAGTACTTC
TRBJ1-1,TRBV29-1,-,-,CSVSASQNTEAFF,TGCAGCGTGTCAGCGAGCCAGAACACTGAAGCTTTCTTT
TRBJ2-7,TRBV5-8,-,-,CASSFGTGVGSYEQYF,TGTGCCAGCAGCTTTGGGACTGGGGTGGGCTCCTACGAGCAGTACTTC
TRBJ1-4,TRBV18,-,TRBD1,CASSPRQGLNEKLFF,TGTGCCAGCTCACCAAGACAGGGGCTTAATGAAAAACTGTTTTTT
TRBJ2-7,TRBV9,-,TRBD2,CASSVHGRVDEQYF,TGTGCCAGCAGCGTACACGGGAGGGTCGACGAGCAGTACTTC
TRBJ1-1,TRBV28,-,TRBD1,CASRYRGRAFF,TGTGCCAGCAGGTACAGGGGAAGGGCTTTCTTT
TRBJ2-2,TRBV9,-,-,CASSEQGTGELFF,TGTGCCAGCAGCGAGCAGGGCACCGGGGAGCTGTTTTTT
TRBJ1-4,TRBV30,-,-,CAWNRGTGSEKLFF,TGTGCCTGGAATAGAGGTACAGGGTCAGAAAAACTGTTTTTT
TRBJ2-4,TRBV6-4,-,-,CASSDSGTPGVAKNIQYF,TGTGCCAGCAGTGACTCAGGAACTCCTGGAGTGGCCAAAAACATTCAGTACTTC
TRBJ1-3,TRBV18,-,TRBD1,CASSPGTGAGNTIYF,TGTGCCAGCTCACCAGGGACAGGGGCTGGAAACACCATATATTTT
TRBJ1-3,TRBV6-5,-,-,CASRQGISGNTIYF,TGTGCCAGCAGGCAGGGGATCTCTGGAAACACCATATATTTT
TRBJ2-1,TRBV5-1,-,-,CASSLAVTREQFF,TGCGCCAGCAGCTTGGCCGTTACAAGAGAGCAGTTCTTC
TRBJ1-2,TRBV4-3,-,-,CASSQDQWAGGGYTF,TGCGCCAGCAGCCAAGATCAATGGGCCGGGGGAGGCTACACCTTC
TRBJ2-7,TRBV27,-,-,CASSYQGTYEQYF,TGTGCCAGCAGTTATCAGGGGACCTACGAGCAGTACTTC
TRBJ2-7,TRBV30,few,TRBD2,CASLLAGGSYEQYF,TGTGCCTCACTCCTAGCGGGAGGGTCCTACGAGCAGTACTTC
TRBJ2-1,TRBV29-1,-,TRBD1,CSVFPGTGYLVNEQFF,TGCAGCGTATTCCCCGGGACAGGGTATTTGGTCAATGAGCAGTTCTTC
TRBJ2-5,TRBV7-2,-,-,CASSLWGEQETQYF,TGTGCCAGCAGCTTATGGGGGGAGCAAGAGACCCAGTACTTC
TRBJ1-1,TRBV28,-,-,CASSLGRGWTEAFF,TGTGCCAGCAGTTTAGGCCGGGGTTGGACTGAAGCTTTCTTT
TRBJ1-3,TRBV7-2,-,-,CASSLLGVPGNTIYF,TGTGCCAGCAGCTTACTAGGGGTGCCTGGAAACACCATATATTTT
TRBJ2-3,TRBV7-2,-,-,CASSAGWRVTDTQYF,TGTGCCAGCAGCGCCGGCTGGCGGGTCACAGATACGCAGTATTTT
TRBJ1-2,TRBV4-3,-,-,CASSQDVRDYGYTF,TGCGCCAGCAGCCAAGACGTCAGGGACTATGGCTACACCTTC
TRBJ2-2,TRBV11-3,once,-,CASGANTGELFF,TGTGCCAGCGGAGCAAACACCGGGGAGCTGTTTTTT
TRBJ2-5,TRBV9,-,-,CASSVTGNQETQYF,TGTGCCAGCAGCGTCACGGGAAACCAAGAGACCCAGTACTTC
TRBJ2-7,TRBV7-2,-,TRBD2,CASSRSGLAGNKQYF,TGTGCCAGCAGCCGCTCGGGACTAGCGGGCAATAAGCAGTACTTC
TRBJ2-2,TRBV27,-,-,CASSFSPAGLGGELFF,TGTGCCAGCAGTTTCTCCCCAGCAGGGCTGGGCGGGGAGCTGTTTTTT
TRBJ2-3,TRBV27,-,-,CASSELASFPPADTQYF,TGTGCCAGCAGTGAGCTCGCTAGCTTCCCCCCGGCAGATACGCAGTATTTT
TRBJ1-1,TRBV28,-,-,CASKEPGGYTEAFF,TGTGCCAGCAAAGAGCCGGGCGGGTACACTGAAGCTTTCTTT
TRBJ2-1,TRBV7-9,-,TRBD2,CASSQMTSGGYNEQFF,TGTGCCAGCAGCCAAATGACTAGCGGGGGCTACAATGAGCAGTTCTTC
TRBJ2-7,TRBV10-3,-,TRBD1,CATRDRGSNEQYF,TGTGCCACCCGGGACAGGGGTTCCAACGAGCAGTACTTC
TRBJ2-7,TRBV6-5,-,TRBD2,CASSSGGGGLPYEQYF,TGTGCCAGCAGTTCCGGGGGCGGGGGGCTACCCTACGAGCAGTACTTC
TRBJ1-1,TRBV20-1,few,TRBD1,CSADRGQAFF,TGCAGTGCTGACAGGGGGCAAGCTTTCTTT
TRBJ2-2,TRBV5-1,few,TRBD2,CASSLEAGLNTGELFF,TGCGCCAGCAGTCTCGAAGCGGGGTTAAACACCGGGGAGCTGTTTTTT